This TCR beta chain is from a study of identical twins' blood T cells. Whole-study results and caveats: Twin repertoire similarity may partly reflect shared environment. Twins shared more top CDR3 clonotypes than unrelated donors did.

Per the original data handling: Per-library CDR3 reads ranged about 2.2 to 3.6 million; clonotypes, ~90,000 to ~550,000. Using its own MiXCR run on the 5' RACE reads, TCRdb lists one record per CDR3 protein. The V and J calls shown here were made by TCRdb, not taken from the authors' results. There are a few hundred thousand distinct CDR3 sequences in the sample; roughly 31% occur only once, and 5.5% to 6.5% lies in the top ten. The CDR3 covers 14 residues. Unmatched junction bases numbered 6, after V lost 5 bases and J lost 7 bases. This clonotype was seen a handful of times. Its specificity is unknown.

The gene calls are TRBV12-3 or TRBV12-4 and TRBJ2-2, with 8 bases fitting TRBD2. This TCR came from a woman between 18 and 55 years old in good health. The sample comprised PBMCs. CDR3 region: CASSPGLGVGELFF. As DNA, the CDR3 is TGTGCCAGCAGTCCGGGACTAGGGGTCGGGGAGCTGTTTTTT.